The rows below give T cell receptor beta chains drawn from one sample of a study of blood T cell repertoires in COVID-19. Sequenced by immunoSEQ multiplex PCR; TCRdb stores in-frame clones only, minus some. The profile shows about 73,000 clones, about 83% of them singletons. The sample comprised peripheral blood. The receptors originated from a man aged 50 to 60 with active COVID-19. CDR3s leave out the opening cysteine and the closing phenylalanine or tryptophan. The D gene is left open where the match is weak. Part of the rows lack a size; the others show once, few, many or a class for expanded clones.

clone_size d_call j_call v_call cdr3_aa
- TRBD1 TRBJ2-7 TRBV5-4 ASSIPGQGVEQY
- - TRBJ2-5 TRBV19 ASSIRGWYGETQY
- TRBD1 TRBJ2-2 TRBV3-1/TRBV3-2 ASSPRQGAGELF
- TRBD2 TRBJ2-3 TRBV5-4 ASSPPGGAGTDTQY
once - TRBJ2-4 TRBV27 ASSFYGGSLRGAKNIQY
- - TRBJ2-1 TRBV11-1 ASSRERSSYNEQF
once - TRBJ2-5 TRBV5-1 ASSPGQGVAQY
- - TRBJ2-6 TRBV3-1/TRBV3-2 ASSQASRANVLT
- TRBD1 TRBJ1-2 TRBV3-1/TRBV3-2 ASSQRDRGRGGYT
- - TRBJ2-1 TRBV7-2 ASSLALEQF
- - TRBJ2-7 TRBV7-7 ASSPGRGAVREQY
- - TRBJ1-2 TRBV11-2 ASSFRQGSRYGYT
- - TRBJ1-1 TRBV29-1 SVERQQGTEAF
- - TRBJ1-2 TRBV28 ASSLQQGRRYT
- - TRBJ2-1 TRBV10-1 ASSDYVGVSPYNEQF
- TRBD1 TRBJ2-7 TRBV19 ATLIKGQGVSEQY
- - TRBJ1-1 TRBV4-1 ASSQGGGENTEAF
- TRBD1 TRBJ2-4 TRBV5-1 ASSLQGQGGIQY
- - TRBJ2-3 TRBV15 ATSRDPRELTDTQY
- - TRBJ2-2 TRBV9 ASSAQQGSGELF
few - TRBJ1-4 TRBV14 ASSQVREKLF
- - TRBJ2-5 TRBV4-1 ASSPNARSRYQETQY
- - TRBJ1-5 TRBV6-1 ASSENEGSPDSNQPQH
- TRBD2 TRBJ2-2 TRBV5-1 ASSLLSSGNTGELF
- - TRBJ1-2 TRBV4-3 ASSQELQGSYGYT
- - TRBJ2-2 TRBV5-6 ASSLADGAGELF
- TRBD2 TRBJ2-1 TRBV4-2 ASSQGLAGGEREQF
- TRBD1 TRBJ1-1 TRBV7-9 ASSNRQGAEAF
- - TRBJ2-3 TRBV5-1 ASSLFQRGTDTQY
- TRBD2 TRBJ2-7 TRBV7-2 ASSLGGLEVYEQY
- - TRBJ2-7 TRBV15 ATSRENGDYEQY
few TRBD1 TRBJ2-7 TRBV27 ASSLGTAYEQY
- TRBD1 TRBJ2-2 TRBV4-2 ASSFRQGASGELF
- - TRBJ2-5 TRBV19 ASRRVGEDETQY
- - TRBJ2-2 TRBV19 ASRRQVAVAGELF
- - TRBJ1-2 TRBV11-2 ASSPSYYGYT
- - TRBJ2-3 TRBV6-6 ASSYTRGNTDTQY
- TRBD1 TRBJ2-1 TRBV18 ASSLETGTYDEQF
- - TRBJ1-4 TRBV5-1 ASALAQVSSGEKLF